This T cell receptor (beta chain) was recorded in a study of T cells in localized non-small cell lung cancer. The study's findings and limits: Uninvolved adjacent lung showed the highest T cell clonality, exceeding tumor. Heterogeneity is still possible, as just one tumor region was sequenced. In adjacent lung appeared a median about 57 of the top 100 tumor clones. Increased T cell density in blood showed an association with longer overall survival.

Method: immunoSEQ multiplex PCR; TCRdb's copy keeps in-frame clones and lacks some. Among 90,000 or so clones listed, roughly 89% were seen once. Germline assignment: CDR1 SEHNR and CDR2 FQNEAQ (reference sequence). The CDR3 extends over 15 amino acids. The ends were cut back, 5 bases at V and 5 bases at J, with 16 bases in the middle. Worth noting for this clone: Its antigen is not known.

The material sequenced was peripheral blood, taken before any cancer treatment. The chain carries TRBV7-9 and TRBJ1-5, with D possibly TRBD1 on 6 matching bases. The TCR originated in a man between 40 and 69 years old with stage I squamous cell lung carcinoma. CDR3 sequence reads: CASSPSGGFDQPQHF. CDR3 coding DNA: TGTGCCAGCAGCCCCTCCGGGGGCTTCGATCAGCCCCAGCATTTT.